This TCR beta chain was found in a study of early T cells in non-severe SARS-CoV-2 infection. One entry per CDR3 protein results from TCRdb running MiXCR on the 5' RACE reads. The table records 60,000 to 75,000 distinct CDR3 sequences, around 12% of them present only once. The CDR3 totals 11 residues. In germline, CDR1 is DFQATT, CDR2 SNEGSKA (reference sequence). Trimming took 3 bases from V and 4 from J, leaving 6 bases between them. This TCR derives from an adult who was a healthcare worker with PCR-confirmed SARS-CoV-2 infection or an uninfected control (not recorded which). The J gene is TRBJ1-2, the V gene TRBV20-1; D is unclear. The sample consisted of whole blood. For the CDR3, the DNA is TGCAGTGCTAGGTTACCCTATGGCTACACCTTC. Translated, it gives CSARLPYGYTF.